This entry lists 25 T cell receptor beta chains sequenced from one sample in a study of T-cell memory formation after mild COVID-19. One entry per CDR3 protein results from TCRdb running MiXCR on the 5' RACE reads. Among a few hundred thousand distinct CDR3 sequences listed, 16% were seen once. Sequencing was done on a sample of PBMCs or a T cell subset sorted from them (not recorded which). The receptors stem from a man aged 18 to 35 who had mild COVID-19 (a few samples of this study predate the infection). Cell type and time point are not known.

This clonotype was recorded at least ten times. This CDR3 reads CASSGGERNEQFF. As DNA, the CDR3 is TGCGCCAGCAGCGGAGGGGAGCGCAATGAGCAGTTCTTC. The rearrangement uses TRBV5-1 and TRBJ2-1, with D tentatively TRBD2 (6 bases). Trimming stripped 4 bases from V and 6 bases from J, with 11 bases between. The length of the CDR3 is 13 residues. CDR1 is SGHRS and CDR2 is YFSETQ in the germline V gene. The entire variable domain, with the rest obtained from reference TRBV5-1 and TRBJ2-1, is as follows: KAGVTQTPRYLIKTRGQQVTLSCSPISGHRSVSWYQQTPGQGLQFLFEYFSETQRNKGNFPGRFSGRQFSNSRSEMNVSTLELGDSALYLCASSGGERNEQFFGPGTRLTVL.

This clonotype was seen only a few times. The CDR3 region is CASRGFHGYTF. In DNA, the CDR3 is TGTGCCAGCAGGGGGTTTCACGGCTACACCTTC. This chain uses TRBV2 with TRBJ1-2, with D uncertain. Trimming took 6 bases from V and 8 from J, leaving 10 bases between them. The CDR3 runs 11 residues. The V gene's germline CDR1 is SNHLY and CDR2 FYNNEI.

This clonotype was detected a few times. V is TRBV7-6 and J is TRBJ2-2; 7 positions agree with TRBD2. Germline V gene sequence: CDR1 SGHVS, CDR2 FNYEAQ. J was trimmed by 3 bases and V by 7 bases; bases with no gene match: 2. The CDR3 totals 13 residues. The CDR3 sequence is CASTAGDTGELFF. As DNA, the CDR3 is TGTGCCAGCACCGCGGGGGACACCGGGGAGCTGTTTTTT.

The V gene is TRBV5-1, the J gene TRBJ1-6; TRBD1 matches at 11 bases. CDR1 and CDR2 (germline): SGHRS, YFSETQ. Trimming cost V 3 bases and J 8 bases; bases outside gene matches: 7. There are 16 residues in the CDR3. The CDR3 sequence is CASSSGTGGGYSPLHF. The CDR3 region has the DNA TGCGCCAGCAGCTCCGGGACAGGGGGGGGCTATTCACCCCTCCACTTT.

This clonotype showed up many times. This chain uses TRBV6-6 with TRBJ1-5; TRBD1 might be the D (5 bases). Germline V CDR1 and CDR2: MNHNY, SVGAGI (reference sequence). The CDR3 length is 17 residues. The germline V and J ends were trimmed by 6 bases and 0 bases, with 18 bases remaining between them. The CDR3 DNA reads as TGTGCCAGCAGCCCCCTCTCCAGGGCTCATAGCAATCAGCCCCAGCATTTT. Its translation is CASSPLSRAHSNQPQHF.

This clonotype was picked up a small number of times. The chain carries TRBV2 and TRBJ2-2, with unresolved D. CDR1 is SNHLY, CDR2 FYNNEI, per germline. V was cut by 3 bases and J by 2 bases, with 7 bases left in between. The CDR3 runs to 14 residues. Here the CDR3 DNA reads TGTGCCAGCAGTGATGTCAGCAACACCGGGGAGCTGTTTTTT. This sequence encodes CASSDVSNTGELFF.

V gene TRBV20-1 combines with J gene TRBJ2-7; 12 bases are a match to TRBD1. J gave up 5 bases and V 0 bases, and 2 bases lay outside the gene matches. The CDR3 runs to 14 residues. Germline V gene sequence: CDR1 DFQATT, CDR2 SNEGSKA (reference sequence). This chain's CDR3 is CSAREGTGGDEQYF. Here the CDR3 DNA reads TGCAGTGCTAGAGAGGGGACAGGGGGCGACGAGCAGTACTTC.

This clonotype appeared a few times. This sequence joins TRBV12-3 or TRBV12-4 and TRBJ1-2; tentative D call: TRBD1 (6 bases). V was pared by 3 bases and J by 7 bases, with 12 bases between. This CDR3 has 13 amino acids. CDR3 sequence (DNA): TGTGCCAGCAGTTTGGTTAGGGGGAGTGGCTACACCTTC. It specifies CASSLVRGSGYTF.

This CDR3 is CASSPSSGGSGYTF. Written as DNA, the CDR3 is TGTGCCAGCAGCCCATCGTCAGGGGGCTCTGGCTACACCTTC. V is TRBV7-3 and J is TRBJ1-2; the match to TRBD1 covers 8 bases. Germline trimming cut 5 bases from V and 7 bases from J; bases unmatched to any gene: 9. Germline loops: CDR1 SGHTA, CDR2 FQGTGA. This CDR3 is built from 14 residues.

The rearrangement joins TRBV24-1 to TRBJ2-5, with TRBD1 identical over 9 bases. The CDR3 runs to 15 residues. Per germline, CDR1 KGHDR and CDR2 SFDVKD. The V and J ends lost 5 bases and 2 bases, in that order; junction bases with no gene match: 5. CDR3 in DNA: TGTGCCACCAGTGGTTACAGGGGGCGACAAGAGACCCAGTACTTC. This translates into CATSGYRGRQETQYF.

The gene calls are TRBV12-3 or TRBV12-4 and TRBJ2-7, with 7 bases identical to TRBD1. The CDR3 spans 15 residues. Unmatched junction bases numbered 11, after V lost 6 bases and J lost 3 bases. The CDR3 region has the DNA TGTGCCAGCAGCCATCCGGGACAGCTCCTCTACGAGCAGTACTTC. Amino acids: CASSHPGQLLYEQYF.

The V call is TRBV7-9, the J call TRBJ2-1, with 10 nucleotides matching TRBD2. In germline, CDR1 is SEHNR, CDR2 FQNEAQ (reference sequence). This CDR3 has 19 amino acids. Unmatched junction bases numbered 8, after V lost 0 bases and J lost 0 bases. The CDR3 DNA sequence: TGTGCCAGCAGCTTAGCACTAGCGGGGATGGTTGGCTCCTACAATGAGCAGTTCTTC. Residues: CASSLALAGMVGSYNEQFF.

The sample holds a few counts of this clonotype. The genes are TRBV29-1 and TRBJ2-2; D remains ambiguous. This CDR3 region has 13 residues. The V gene's germline CDR1 is SQVTM and CDR2 ANQGSEA. V lost 7 bases, J lost 7 bases, and 16 bases lay in between. The CDR3 spells CSALARGDGELFF. CDR3 nucleotide sequence: TGCAGCGCCTTAGCCAGAGGTGACGGGGAGCTGTTTTTT.

This chain connects TRBV28 to TRBJ2-7, with D perhaps matching TRBD2 (6 bases). The CDR3 runs 16 residues. The V end lost 5 bases, the J end lost 6 bases, and 23 bases lay between the germline ends. Germline CDR1 reads MDHEN; CDR2 reads SYDVKM. The CDR3, as DNA: TGTGCCAGCAGTAAAGCCGGGACTTCTCCCCACGGCGAGCAGTACGTC. Its protein product is CASSKAGTSPHGEQYV.

This chain links TRBV29-1 with TRBJ2-3, with D possibly TRBD2 on 5 matching bases. Germline CDR1 SQVTM, CDR2 ANQGSEA. The CDR3 spans 13 residues. V gave up 1 base and J gave up 4 bases, with 9 bases separating them. The CDR3 DNA is TGCAGCGTTGAAGTAGGACTCCCAGATACGCAGTATTTT. It codes for CSVEVGLPDTQYF.

This clonotype was recorded a few times. V gene TRBV5-1 combines with J gene TRBJ2-1; 10 nucleotides align to TRBD1. CDR3 length: 15 residues. V dropped 4 bases and J dropped 8; count of bases not matched to a gene: 9. Per the germline V gene, CDR1 is SGHRS and CDR2 is YFSETQ. CDR3 protein: CASSKGQGNWDEQFF. The CDR3 nucleotides are TGCGCCAGCAGCAAGGGACAGGGGAACTGGGATGAGCAGTTCTTC.

This clonotype occurred a few times. The chain uses TRBV12-3 or TRBV12-4 and TRBJ2-3; no firm D call. This CDR3 spans 12 amino acids. With 5 bases removed from V and 6 bases from J, the gap between germline ends came to 9 bases. CDR3 amino acids: CASSRDSDTQYF. In DNA form, the CDR3 reads TGTGCCAGCAGTCGAGATAGTGATACGCAGTATTTT.

The V gene is TRBV14, the J gene TRBJ2-7; D not certain. The germline V gene has CDR1 SGHDN and CDR2 FVKESK. CDR3 length: 13 amino acids. With 1 base removed from V and 0 bases from J, the gap between germline ends came to 4 bases. CDR3 sequence (DNA): TGTGCCAGCAGCCAAGCTGACTCCTACGAGCAGTACGTC. This translates into CASSQADSYEQYV.

This clonotype has more than one count but fewer than ten. This rearrangement joins TRBV5-5 to TRBJ1-6; 7 nucleotides agree with TRBD1. Germline V gene sequence: CDR1 SGHKS, CDR2 YYEKEE (reference sequence). This CDR3 spans 14 amino acids. Losses at the gene ends were 0 bases for V and 8 bases for J; bases not matched to a gene: 2. The CDR3 region is CASSLGTGDSPLHF. The CDR3 nucleotides are TGTGCCAGCAGCTTGGGGACAGGTGATTCACCCCTCCACTTT.

The CDR3 protein is CASSLEWTQYF. CDR3 sequence (DNA): TGCGCCAGCAGCTTGGAGTGGACCCAGTACTTC. V gene TRBV5-1 combines with J gene TRBJ2-5; D remains ambiguous. V lost 0 bases to trimming and J lost 7 bases, with 4 bases between them. The CDR3 totals 11 residues. The V gene's germline CDR1 is SGHRS and CDR2 YFSETQ. The full variable domain, its missing parts supplied by reference TRBV5-1 and TRBJ2-5, is KAGVTQTPRYLIKTRGQQVTLSCSPISGHRSVSWYQQTPGQGLQFLFEYFSETQRNKGNFPGRFSGRQFSNSRSEMNVSTLELGDSALYLCASSLEWTQYFGPGTRLLVL.

This clonotype showed up just a few times. V usage is TRBV7-2 and J usage is TRBJ2-2; D is unresolved. This CDR3 is 12 amino acids long. The germline CDR1 and CDR2 sequences are SGHTA and FQGNSA. The V gene lost 2 bases and the J gene lost 7 bases, with 5 bases spanning the gap. This CDR3 reads CASSLYGGELFF. The CDR3 coding sequence is TGTGCCAGCAGCTTATATGGCGGGGAGCTGTTTTTT.

The gene calls are TRBV11-2 and TRBJ2-5; 10 bases align to TRBD1. The CDR3 contains 15 residues. Germline loops: CDR1 SGHAT, CDR2 FQNNGV. The V gene end was trimmed by 6 bases and the J gene end by 5 bases; junction bases not matched to a gene: 9. CDR3 amino acids: CASRRDRGGFETQYF. The CDR3 coding sequence is TGTGCCAGCAGAAGGGACAGGGGAGGGTTCGAGACCCAGTACTTC.

In this sample, this clonotype turned up a few times. The V call is TRBV4-1, the J call TRBJ2-1; 11 bases match TRBD2. V was pared by 3 bases and J by 12 bases, with 10 bases of the junction left unmatched. Germline V gives CDR1 MGHRA, CDR2 YSYEKL. The CDR3 length is 15 residues. Here the CDR3 reads CASSQSSGGAMGQFF. In nucleotides, the CDR3 is TGCGCCAGCAGCCAGAGTAGCGGGGGGGCTATGGGGCAGTTCTTC.

This clonotype was seen a handful of times. This chain links TRBV20-1 with TRBJ2-7; TRBD2 is a possible D gene (6 bases). The CDR3 runs to 13 residues. V lost 3 bases and J lost 0, with 9 bases in between. Germline values: CDR1 DFQATT, CDR2 SNEGSKA (reference sequence). DNA for the CDR3: TGCAGTGCTAGCTCGACTAGCTCCTACGAGCAGTACTTC. It specifies CSASSTSSYEQYF.

This clonotype was detected a few times. The chain recombines TRBV18 with TRBJ1-2, with 11 bases identical to TRBD1. The CDR3 length is 15 residues. With V trimmed by 6 bases and J by 3 bases, 6 bases remained unmatched. Looked up from germline, CDR1 is KGHSH and CDR2 is LQKENI. CDR3: CASSQGQGAYYGYTF. The CDR3 coding sequence is TGTGCCAGCTCCCAAGGACAGGGGGCGTACTATGGCTACACCTTC.